This T cell receptor (beta chain) was found in a study of T cell repertoires in cytomegalovirus infection. Study at large: Public TCR beta signatures indicated both CMV infection and matching HLA type.

TCRdb called the reads again in MiXCR, with one record for every CDR3 protein. The sample carries just under 550,000 distinct CDR3 sequences, about a quarter recorded once. Germline assignment: CDR1 MNHNY and CDR2 SVGAGI (reference sequence). This CDR3 is 16 amino acids long. The ends lost 5 bases at V and 0 bases at J; junction bases unmatched: 8. Of note for this clonotype: What it binds is not known.

Study findings and constraints: Carriers of CMV and the relevant HLA type were discriminated by public TCR beta frequency. Dominating the ex vivo response were HLA-C-restricted CMV-specific TCR beta clonotypes.

The sample was PBMCs. This sequence was found in a human donor in good health (CMV status not recorded). Some clones in this sample may be carry-over from other donors' samples. The chain joins TRBV6-6 to TRBJ2-7, with 9 bases identical to TRBD2. The CDR3 region is CASSTSRLAVSYEQYF. The CDR3, as DNA: TGTGCCAGCAGTACCTCACGACTAGCGGTCTCCTACGAGCAGTACTTC.